The sequence of this TCR beta chain was determined in a study of shared clonotypes between healthy human individuals. Study results and limitations: In several donors, 4.5% to 5.5% of naive CD4 clonotypes appeared in common. Naive subsets typically showed greater estimated richness than memory subsets. The rarefaction results pointed to incomplete sorted-subset sequencing despite large depth.

Libraries were prepared by immunoSEQ multiplex PCR; TCRdb keeps only in-frame clonotypes and omits some of them. The sample carries some 630,000 clones, 96% recorded once. In the case of this clone: The antigen is unknown.

Germline-derived CDR1 and CDR2 are LGHNA and YNFKEQ. CDR3 size: 17 residues. Trimming removed 0 bases at V and 1 base at J, with 13 bases between. Naive CD8 populations comprised CD45RO-negative cells positively selected for CCR7, excluding terminally differentiated effector memory CD45RA+ cells. Within Nashville, Tennessee resided all donors, each a Caucasian adult. Sequencing input: naive CD8+ T cells sorted from blood. The source is a young woman in good health. V and J are TRBV4-2 and TRBJ1-5; D is possibly TRBD1 (5 bases). CDR3 sequence: CASSQDRGRSSNQPQHF. The CDR3 DNA reads as TGTGCCAGCAGCCAAGATCGGGGACGGAGCAGCAATCAGCCCCAGCATTTT.